This T cell receptor beta chain was profiled in a study of blood T cells in healthy people across ages. Overall study findings and caveats: TCR beta diversity per million T cells fell roughly linearly with age.

The table lists this clonotype with a few counts. Its antigen remains unidentified. Next came a second PCR, run for roughly 6 to 11 cycles, which used a sample-barcoded 5' primer along with a J-beta primer mix. Through a template-switch adaptor with 12 random nucleotides, each cDNA molecule received a tag. Each single sample gave us at least 2.5 million CDR3-containing paired-end reads. TCRdb used MiXCR to reprocess the 5' RACE reads, holding one entry per CDR3 protein. The top ten hold roughly 24% of the sample, which has 780,000 or so distinct CDR3 sequences, more than 55% seen once. Germline V gene sequence: CDR1 MDHEN, CDR2 SYDVKM. Deletions cut 2 bases from V and 3 bases from J, with 16 bases between. The CDR3 spans 16 residues. All donors came from Russia, were Caucasian and healthy, and spanned ages roughly 6 to 95.

The chain has TRBV28 and TRBJ1-2, with D perhaps matching TRBD1 (6 bases). Material: blood. The TCR was taken from a man in his forties in good health. The CDR3 nucleotides are TGTGCCAGCAGTTTAGGGACACCGACTCTTCACTATGGCTACACCTTC. Translating it yields CASSLGTPTLHYGYTF.